This note documents a single T cell receptor beta chain sequence. TCRdb fed the RACE reads into MiXCR, producing one record per CDR3 protein. In the table there are about 110,000 distinct CDR3 sequences, roughly a tenth of which are singletons. This CDR3 comprises 15 residues. Germline CDR1 reads SGHRS; CDR2 reads YFSETQ. V lost 2 bases to trimming and J lost 4 bases; unmatched junction nucleotides: 6. This sample is drawn from a study of human T cells and chemical hapten exposure. The time point is: patch test 2, 6 weeks after DPC sensitization. Treatment indicated: therapeutic diphenylcyclopropenone sensitization with weekly scalp DPC. Donors were 18 to 70-year-old alopecia patients suitable for DPC.

The receptor was derived from a woman aged 35 to 49 with alopecia areata. Some clones in this sample may be carry-over from other donors' samples. This chain connects TRBV5-1 to TRBJ2-3; 8 nucleotides agree with TRBD1. The material sequenced was whole blood, taken in connection with sensitization to the hapten diphenylcyclopropenone (DPC). The CDR3 here is CASSFAAGGPDTQYF. Written as DNA, the CDR3 is TGCGCCAGCAGCTTTGCGGCAGGGGGCCCAGATACGCAGTATTTT.